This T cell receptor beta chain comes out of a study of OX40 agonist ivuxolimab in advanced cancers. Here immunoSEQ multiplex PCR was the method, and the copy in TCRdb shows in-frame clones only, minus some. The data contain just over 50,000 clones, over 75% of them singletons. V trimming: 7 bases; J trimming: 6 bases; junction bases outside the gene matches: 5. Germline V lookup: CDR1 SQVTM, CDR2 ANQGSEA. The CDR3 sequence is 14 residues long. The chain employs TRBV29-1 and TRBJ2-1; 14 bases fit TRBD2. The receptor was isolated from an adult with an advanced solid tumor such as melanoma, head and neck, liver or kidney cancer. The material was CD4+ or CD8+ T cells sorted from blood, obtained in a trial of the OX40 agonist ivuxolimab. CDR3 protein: CSARLAGGGNEQFF. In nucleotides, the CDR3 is TGCAGCGCTCGACTAGCGGGAGGGGGCAATGAGCAGTTCTTC.